This entry concerns a single TCR beta chain. What it recognizes is unknown. CDR3 size: 11 residues. Trimming at V came to 7 bases and at J to 5 bases, leaving 1 base not matched to a gene. Germline lookup yields CDR1 MNHEY and CDR2 SVGAGI. The sample comes from a study of T cell responses to AZD1222 COVID-19 vaccine. Background on the study: Researchers grouped second doses given at about 4 or about 12 weeks into one pool. Study-level findings and limits: Clonal diversity was possibly underestimated, and white British individuals and females predominated among donors. Of spike-specific TCRs, nearly half reportedly target regions left unmutated in variants. In all cases, repertoires were sampled only after the peak T cell response.

Profiled with immunoSEQ multiplex PCR; TCRdb holds only in-frame clones, not every one. The top ten hold about 3% of the sample, which has approximately 180,000 clones, roughly nine tenths seen once. Source: peripheral blood, taken on day 0 of AZD1222 vaccination. This chain joins TRBV6-5 and TRBJ2-5, with 7 bases aligning to TRBD1. The TCR was taken from an adult in good health. CDR3 amino acids: CASTRGETQYF. The CDR3 coding sequence is TGTGCCAGCACCAGGGGGGAGACCCAGTACTTC.